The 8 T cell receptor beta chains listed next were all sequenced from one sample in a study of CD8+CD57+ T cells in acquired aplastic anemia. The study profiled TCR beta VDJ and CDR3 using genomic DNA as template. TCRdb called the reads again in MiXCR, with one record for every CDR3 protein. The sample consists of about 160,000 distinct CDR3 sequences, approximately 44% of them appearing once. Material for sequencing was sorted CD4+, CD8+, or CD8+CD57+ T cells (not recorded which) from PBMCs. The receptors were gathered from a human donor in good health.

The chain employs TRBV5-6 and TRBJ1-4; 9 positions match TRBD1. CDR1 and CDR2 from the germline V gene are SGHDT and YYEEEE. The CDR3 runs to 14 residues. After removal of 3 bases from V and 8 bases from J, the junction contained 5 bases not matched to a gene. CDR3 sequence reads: CASSWGTGREKLFF. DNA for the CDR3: TGTGCCAGCAGCTGGGGGACAGGGCGGGAAAAACTGTTTTTT.

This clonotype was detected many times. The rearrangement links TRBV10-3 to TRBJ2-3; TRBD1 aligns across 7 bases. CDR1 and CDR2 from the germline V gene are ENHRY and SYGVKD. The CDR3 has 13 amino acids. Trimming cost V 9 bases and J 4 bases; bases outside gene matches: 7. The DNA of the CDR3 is TGTGCCATTAAAGGGGGCGCGGCAGATACGCAGTATTTT. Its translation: CAIKGGAADTQYF.

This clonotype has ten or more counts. DNA of the CDR3: TGTGCCAGCAGCTTGGGACAGGGAAATAATGAAAAACTGTTTTTT. Protein: CASSLGQGNNEKLFF. The rearrangement joins TRBV5-4 to TRBJ1-4; 7 bases align to TRBD1. This CDR3 has 15 amino acids. Germline V gives CDR1 SGHNT, CDR2 YYREEE (reference sequence). J gave up 4 bases and V 0 bases, and 3 bases lay outside the gene matches.

In DNA form, the CDR3 reads TGCAGCGTTACGGGAGGGGAGACCCAGTACTTC. It is translated as CSVTGGETQYF. The rearrangement uses TRBV29-1 and TRBJ2-5, with 8 bases identical to TRBD2. The V and J ends lost 5 bases and 5 bases, in that order; junction bases with no gene match: 1. Germline CDR1 is SQVTM and CDR2 is ANQGSEA. The CDR3 totals 11 residues.

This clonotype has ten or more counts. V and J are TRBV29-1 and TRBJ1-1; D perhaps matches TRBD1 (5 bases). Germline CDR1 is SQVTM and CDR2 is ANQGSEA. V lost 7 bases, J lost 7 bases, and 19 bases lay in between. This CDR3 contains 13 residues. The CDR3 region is CSAGEVGENEAFF. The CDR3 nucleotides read TGCAGCGCGGGCGAGGTAGGGGAGAATGAAGCTTTCTTT.

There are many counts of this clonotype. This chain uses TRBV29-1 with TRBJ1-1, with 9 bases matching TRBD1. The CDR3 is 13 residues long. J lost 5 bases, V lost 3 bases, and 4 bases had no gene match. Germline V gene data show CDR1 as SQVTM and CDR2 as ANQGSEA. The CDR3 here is CSVEGQGRTEAFF. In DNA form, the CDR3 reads TGCAGCGTTGAGGGACAGGGAAGAACTGAAGCTTTCTTT.

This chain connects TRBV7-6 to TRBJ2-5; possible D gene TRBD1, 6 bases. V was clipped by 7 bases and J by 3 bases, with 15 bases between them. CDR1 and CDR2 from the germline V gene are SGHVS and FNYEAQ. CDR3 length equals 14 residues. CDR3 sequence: CASTRGNREETQYF. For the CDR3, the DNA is TGTGCCAGCACTAGGGGGAATAGAGAAGAGACCCAGTACTTC. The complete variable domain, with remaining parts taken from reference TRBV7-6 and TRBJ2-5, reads GAGVSQSPRYKVTKRGQDVALRCDPISGHVSLYWYRQALGQGPEFLTYFNYEAQQDKSGLPNDRFSAERPEGSISTLTIQRTEQRDSAMYRCASTRGNREETQYFGPGTRLLVL.

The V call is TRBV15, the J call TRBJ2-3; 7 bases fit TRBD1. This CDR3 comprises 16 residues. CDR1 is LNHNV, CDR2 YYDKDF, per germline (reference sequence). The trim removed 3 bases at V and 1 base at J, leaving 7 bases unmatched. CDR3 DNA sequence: TGTGCCACCAGCAGCTCGGACAGGATTGGCACAGATACGCAGTATTTT. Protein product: CATSSSDRIGTDTQYF.